These 23 T cell receptor beta chains originate from one sample sequenced in a study of STAT5B mutations in CD4+ large granular lymphocyte leukemia. Here immunoSEQ multiplex PCR was the method, and the copy in TCRdb shows in-frame clones only, minus some. The sample has around 30,000 clones; 65% to 75% are singletons. The specimen was CD4+ T cells from blood buffy coats. The receptors come from a human donor in good health.

The V and J genes are TRBV19 and TRBJ2-6, with unresolved D. The CDR3 has 15 residues. The germline V and J ends were trimmed by 4 bases and 0 bases, with 7 bases remaining between them. From germline, CDR1 is LNHDA and CDR2 SQIVND (reference sequence). This chain's CDR3 is CASSNIPSGANVLTF. The CDR3 DNA reads as TGTGCCAGTAGTAACATCCCCTCTGGGGCCAACGTCCTGACTTTC.

This chain uses TRBV7-2 with TRBJ2-7; TRBD2 matches 8 bases. With V trimmed by 3 bases and J by 5 bases, 12 bases remained unmatched. Germline V gene data show CDR1 as SGHTA and CDR2 as FQGNSA. The CDR3 is made up of 16 amino acids. DNA for the CDR3: TGTGCCAGCAGCTTGACTATAGCCCTCGGGGGGGACGAGCAGTACTTC. Residues: CASSLTIALGGDEQYF.

This chain uses TRBV5-5 with TRBJ2-1, with a tentative D call TRBD2 (6 bases). The CDR3 is 14 residues long. With 3 bases removed from V and 10 bases from J, the gap between germline ends came to 17 bases. The germline V gene encodes CDR1 SGHKS and CDR2 YYEKEE (reference sequence). The CDR3: CASSSNFGGREQFF. The DNA for the CDR3 is TGTGCCAGCAGCTCCAATTTCGGGGGACGGGAGCAGTTCTTC.

The gene calls are TRBV30 and TRBJ2-1, with TRBD2 matching 11 bases. With 5 bases clipped from V and 9 bases from J, the junction kept 15 bases outside the gene matches. Germline assignment: CDR1 GTSNPN and CDR2 SVGIG (reference sequence). The CDR3 has 16 residues. CDR3 nucleotides: TGTGCCTGGGCCCAACGGTTTAGCGGGAGGGCTTCTGAGCAGTTCTTC. Its protein is CAWAQRFSGRASEQFF.

The genes are TRBV7-6 and TRBJ2-1; TRBD1 matches at 7 bases. V lost 5 bases and J lost 0; bases outside the gene matches: 13. Germline V lookup: CDR1 SGHVS, CDR2 FNYEAQ. The CDR3 is 18 amino acids. The CDR3 DNA follows: TGTGCCAGCAGCGCCACAGGGACAGCCTGGAGCTCCTACAATGAGCAGTTCTTC. This codes for CASSATGTAWSSYNEQFF. The variable domain in full, completed from reference TRBV7-6 and TRBJ2-1, reads GAGVSQSPRYKVTKRGQDVALRCDPISGHVSLYWYRQALGQGPEFLTYFNYEAQQDKSGLPNDRFSAERPEGSISTLTIQRTEQRDSAMYRCASSATGTAWSSYNEQFFGPGTRLTVL.

This clone was seen only a few times. This chain uses TRBV10-3 with TRBJ1-1, with D perhaps matching TRBD1 (5 bases). Trimming shortened V by 5 bases and J by 2 bases, and 18 bases separated the two germline ends. Germline values: CDR1 ENHRY, CDR2 SYGVKD. The CDR3 loop spans 16 amino acids. The CDR3 here is CAISQYNQTANTEAFF. The CDR3 DNA is TGTGCCATCAGTCAATACAATCAGACAGCTAACACTGAAGCTTTCTTT.

The V call is TRBV2, the J call TRBJ2-4; the match to TRBD1 covers 9 bases. V shed 6 bases, J shed 3 bases, and the junction held 15 bases outside the gene matches. The CDR3 consists of 18 residues. In germline, CDR1 is SNHLY, CDR2 FYNNEI. Here the CDR3 DNA reads TGTGCCAGCAGGCCAGGACAGGGGAATGTAGGAGTCAAAAACATTCAGTACTTC. Translation: CASRPGQGNVGVKNIQYF.

This chain links TRBV5-8 with TRBJ1-6, with 7 nucleotides matching TRBD1. The CDR3 length is 15 residues. V lost 4 bases, J lost 10 bases, and 11 bases stayed unmatched. Per the germline V gene, CDR1 is SGHTS and CDR2 is YDEGEE. Written as DNA, the CDR3 is TGTGCCAGCAGCAGGGGGGACAGAGATTGGTCACCCCTCCACTTT. Amino acid sequence: CASSRGDRDWSPLHF.

The chain employs TRBV28 and TRBJ1-3; D is uncertain. Trimming took 6 bases from V and 0 from J, leaving 24 bases between them. CDR1 and CDR2 from the germline V gene are MDHEN and SYDVKM. This CDR3 region has 19 residues. CDR3 residues: CASSPPGHLSAPSGNTIYF. The CDR3 bases are TGTGCCAGCAGCCCTCCCGGGCATCTCTCGGCGCCCTCTGGAAACACCATATATTTT.

The chain employs TRBV28 and TRBJ1-2, with D unclear. V lost 3 bases and J 2 bases, leaving 7 bases between the germline ends. CDR1 and CDR2 from the germline V gene are MDHEN and SYDVKM. This CDR3 spans 13 amino acids. CDR3 loop: CASSFRGNYGYTF. The DNA for the CDR3 is TGTGCCAGCAGTTTCAGAGGGAACTATGGCTACACCTTC.

The chain links TRBV11-3 to TRBJ2-3; perhaps TRBD2 as D (7 bases). The germline V and J ends were trimmed by 1 base and 6 bases, with 11 bases remaining between them. The CDR3 has 14 residues. CDR1 is SGHNT and CDR2 is YENEEA in the germline V gene. CDR3 nucleotides: TGTGCCAGCAGCTTAGGAGGGGGAGGGGATACGCAGTATTTT. This translates into CASSLGGGGDTQYF.

This chain connects TRBV5-1 to TRBJ2-5, with 7 bases fitting TRBD2. Germline values: CDR1 SGHRS, CDR2 YFSETQ. With V trimmed by 2 bases and J by 1 base, 14 bases remained unmatched. The CDR3 has 18 amino acids. In DNA form, the CDR3 reads TGCGCCAGCAGCTTAAGCGGGGTGGGATCCAGGGCCCAAGAGACCCAGTACTTC. It specifies CASSLSGVGSRAQETQYF.

This clone has a handful of counts. Here the CDR3 reads CAISDLTGYSGANVLTF. In DNA form, the CDR3 reads TGTGCCATCAGTGACCTTACAGGTTACTCTGGGGCCAACGTCCTGACTTTC. This sequence joins TRBV10-3 and TRBJ2-6, with D possibly TRBD1 on 5 matching bases. Germline assignment: CDR1 ENHRY and CDR2 SYGVKD. With 3 bases removed from V and 0 bases from J, the gap between germline ends came to 12 bases. The CDR3 extends over 17 amino acids.

The chain employs TRBV2 and TRBJ2-3; 14 bases line up with TRBD2. The CDR3 length is 16 residues. Looked up from germline, CDR1 is SNHLY and CDR2 is FYNNEI. V lost 6 bases to trimming and J lost 2 bases; unmatched junction nucleotides: 4. CDR3 DNA: TGTGCCAGCAGGAGGACTAGCGGGAGGCCCACAGATACGCAGTATTTT. Residues: CASRRTSGRPTDTQYF.

V usage is TRBV6-5 and J usage is TRBJ2-7, with 10 bases aligning to TRBD2. The germline V gene has CDR1 MNHEY and CDR2 SVGAGI. The CDR3 has 16 residues. Trimming took 4 bases from V and 0 from J; bases not matched to a gene: 6. The CDR3 DNA is TGTGCCAGCAGTTTAGCGGGGGGCTTCAGCTCCTACGAGCAGTACGTC. Protein sequence: CASSLAGGFSSYEQYV.

V gene TRBV30 combines with J gene TRBJ2-3, with 7 positions matching TRBD1. Germline CDR1 is GTSNPN and CDR2 is SVGIG (reference sequence). The CDR3 runs 14 residues. V trimming: 3 bases; J trimming: 10 bases; junction bases outside the gene matches: 13. CDR3 DNA sequence: TGTGCCTGGAGGGAACCCGACAGGGTGGTTTCGCAGTATTTT. It yields the protein CAWREPDRVVSQYF.

Regarding this clone: The junction and the germline gene differ at one end; a read error may be behind it. The chain couples TRBV5-4 to TRBJ2-5; D might be TRBD1 or TRBD2, each matching 5 bases. The CDR3 extends over 15 amino acids. Per germline, CDR1 SGHNT and CDR2 YYREEE (reference sequence). The CDR3 DNA reads as TGTGCCAGCAGCTTGGGAGGGACGGTTCAAGGGACCCAGTACTTC. Its translation: CASSLGGTVQGTQYF. The whole variable domain, filled in from reference TRBV5-4 and TRBJ2-5, reads ETGVTQSPTHLIKTRGQQVTLRCSSQSGHNTVSWYQQALGQGPQFIFQYYREEENGRGNFPPRFSGLQFPNYSSELNVNALELDDSALYLCASSLGGTVQGTQYFGPGTRLLVL.

The V and J genes are TRBV11-1 and TRBJ1-5, with D possibly TRBD1 on 5 matching bases. Trimming took 5 bases from V and 1 from J, leaving 9 bases between them. The CDR3 is 14 amino acids. Germline values: CDR1 SGHAT, CDR2 FQDESV (reference sequence). The CDR3 nucleotides read TGTGCCAGCAGCAAAGACAGAAGCAATCAGCCCCAGCATTTT. It codes for CASSKDRSNQPQHF.

The chain has TRBV7-2 and TRBJ1-4, with D uncertain. CDR3 length: 15 amino acids. From germline, CDR1 is SGHTA and CDR2 FQGNSA. V gave up 1 base and J gave up 7 bases, with 13 bases separating them. The CDR3 region is CASSLGLRTGEKLFF. In DNA form, the CDR3 reads TGTGCCAGCAGCTTAGGTTTGCGGACGGGTGAAAAACTGTTTTTT.

This clone was recorded a few times. This rearrangement joins TRBV15 to TRBJ1-1, with no clear D. The germline gives CDR1 LNHNV, CDR2 YYDKDF (reference sequence). CDR3 length: 12 residues. V dropped 0 bases and J dropped 4 bases, with 3 bases sitting between them. DNA for the CDR3: TGTGCCACCAGCAGAGACATCACTGAAGCTTTCTTT. This sequence encodes CATSRDITEAFF.

This rearrangement joins TRBV29-1 to TRBJ2-1; 9 bases are a match to TRBD1. The CDR3 length is 14 residues. V was clipped by 3 bases and J by 7 bases; unmatched bases: 7. CDR1 and CDR2 (germline): SQVTM, ANQGSEA. CDR3 in amino acids: CSVEVGTGFNEQFF. The CDR3 region has the DNA TGCAGCGTTGAGGTAGGGACAGGGTTTAATGAGCAGTTCTTC.

V and J are TRBV18 and TRBJ2-5; D uncertain. Germline CDR1 KGHSH, CDR2 LQKENI. V gave up 3 bases and J gave up 7 bases, with 15 bases separating them. This CDR3 region has 14 residues. The CDR3 bases are TGTGCCAGCTCACCCTCTGAAGGTCCATGGACCCAGTACTTC. Its protein is CASSPSEGPWTQYF.

The CDR3 DNA follows: TGCGCCAGCAGCTGGGGACTAGCGGGAGTTTCCGAGCAGTTCTTC. Its translation: CASSWGLAGVSEQFF. The genes are TRBV5-1 and TRBJ2-1; 14 bases map to TRBD2. CDR1 is SGHRS, CDR2 YFSETQ, per germline. CDR3 length: 15 residues. With 3 bases clipped from V and 10 bases from J, the junction kept 6 bases outside the gene matches. The entire variable domain, with the rest obtained from reference TRBV5-1 and TRBJ2-1, is as follows: KAGVTQTPRYLIKTRGQQVTLSCSPISGHRSVSWYQQTPGQGLQFLFEYFSETQRNKGNFPGRFSGRQFSNSRSEMNVSTLELGDSALYLCASSWGLAGVSEQFFGPGTRLTVL.